The following is a T cell receptor beta chain sequence with its context. The antigen remains unidentified. Germline lookup yields CDR1 MNHNY and CDR2 SVGAGI (reference sequence). Germline trimming cut 5 bases from V and 4 bases from J; bases unmatched to any gene: 16. There are 17 residues in the CDR3. The data were obtained in a study of post-analysis software for immune sequencing data. Study conclusions and caveats: Patients showed TRBV5-6, TRBV5-1 and TRBV20-1 among five TRBV segments more frequent than in controls.

Unique molecular identifiers tagged the TCR beta cDNA libraries. TCRdb passed the PCR reads through MiXCR, listing each CDR3 protein once. The top ten clones hold around 15% of a sample with about 380,000 distinct CDR3 sequences, less than 40% of them seen once. The source is a girl between 5 and 17 years old with multiple sclerosis. This chain joins TRBV6-6 and TRBJ1-2, with TRBD1 identical over 7 bases. The specimen sequenced was blood. CDR3 nucleotides: TGTGCCAGCAGTCCTTACCCCTTAAACAGGGGTGGCTATGGCTACACCTTC. Encoded protein: CASSPYPLNRGGYGYTF.